These 2 T cell receptor beta chains were all obtained from the same sample, sequenced in a study of blood T cell repertoires in COVID-19. Libraries were prepared by immunoSEQ multiplex PCR; TCRdb keeps only in-frame clonotypes and omits some of them. The table records a few hundred thousand clones, 88% of them present only once. Sequenced sample: peripheral blood. The receptor set was obtained from a woman aged 70-85 years with COVID-19, enrolled during active disease.

The chain employs TRBV11-3 and TRBJ1-1; no clear D. V was trimmed by 5 bases and J by 4 bases, leaving 11 bases between them. This CDR3 spans 13 amino acids. Germline CDR1 SGHNT, CDR2 YENEEA. This chain's CDR3 is CASSPGRATEAFF. The CDR3 DNA is TGTGCCAGCAGCCCCGGGCGGGCCACTGAAGCTTTCTTT.

This chain uses TRBV3-1 (or the pseudogene TRBV3-2) with TRBJ2-2, with TRBD2 identical over 8 bases. The CDR3 is 17 amino acids. V was clipped by 4 bases and J by 9 bases; unmatched bases: 16. CDR1 LGHDT and CDR2 YNNKEL come from the germline V gene (reference sequence). CDR3 protein: CASSPTTEREMRRELFF. CDR3 DNA sequence: TGTGCCAGCAGCCCGACGACTGAGCGGGAGATGCGTAGGGAGCTGTTTTTT.